Below are 25 T cell receptor beta chains sequenced from a single sample in a study of blood T cell repertoires in COVID-19. Assay: immunoSEQ multiplex PCR; the TCRdb copy retains only in-frame clones and omits some. Of under 150,000 clones listed, roughly 80% were seen once; the top ten hold about 7.3%. Input material: peripheral blood. Receptors originate from a woman aged 35 to 49 with acute or convalescent COVID-19.

This clone came up once. The V gene is TRBV13, the J gene TRBJ1-2, with 8 bases lining up with TRBD1. V trimming: 3 bases; J trimming: 0 bases; junction bases outside the gene matches: 9. The CDR3 length is 17 residues. Germline V gene data show CDR1 as PRHDT and CDR2 as FYEKMQ (reference sequence). CDR3 region: CASSLRDQGATNYGYTF. CDR3 nucleotide sequence: TGTGCCAGCAGCTTGAGAGACCAGGGGGCAACTAACTATGGCTACACCTTC.

The chain recombines TRBV29-1 with TRBJ1-2; no firm D call. Germline V CDR1 and CDR2: SQVTM, ANQGSEA. CDR3 length: 13 amino acids. Trimming shortened V by 0 bases and J by 5 bases, and 10 bases separated the two germline ends. CDR3 nucleotide sequence: TGCAGCGTTGAAGATTCTCAGGATTATGGCTACACCTTC. This sequence encodes CSVEDSQDYGYTF. Filled out from reference TRBV29-1 and TRBJ1-2, the complete variable domain reads SAVISQKPSRDICQRGTSLTIQCQVDSQVTMMFWYRQQPGQSLTLIATANQGSEATYESGFVIDKFPISRPNLTFSTLTVSNMSPEDSSIYLCSVEDSQDYGYTFGSGTRLTVV.

The chain joins TRBV14 to TRBJ2-1; 8 bases map to TRBD1. J was trimmed by 8 bases and V by 3 bases; bases with no gene match: 9. The CDR3 is 15 amino acids. CDR1 SGHDN and CDR2 FVKESK come from the germline V gene. The CDR3 sequence: CASSQGQDILDEQFF. CDR3 bases: TGTGCCAGCAGCCAGGGACAGGACATTTTGGATGAGCAGTTCTTC.

The V and J genes are TRBV3-1 (or the pseudogene TRBV3-2) and TRBJ2-7; TRBD2 matches 7 bases. There are 12 residues in the CDR3. After removal of 8 bases from V and 1 base from J, the junction contained 2 bases not matched to a gene. Germline V CDR1 and CDR2: LGHDT, YNNKEL (reference sequence). The CDR3 sequence is CASVGGSYEQYF. The CDR3 nucleotides are TGTGCCAGCGTCGGGGGGTCCTACGAGCAGTACTTC.

This clone occurred once. This rearrangement joins TRBV19 to TRBJ1-2; D gene ambiguous. V was shortened by 4 bases and J by 7 bases, with 10 bases between the two germline ends. This CDR3 region has 12 residues. CDR1 and CDR2 from the germline V gene are LNHDA and SQIVND (reference sequence). Here the CDR3 DNA reads TGTGCCAGTAGTAGCCGGGTTTTTGGCTACACCTTC. As protein: CASSSRVFGYTF.

This sequence joins TRBV3-1 (or the pseudogene TRBV3-2) and TRBJ1-1; D not certain. Trimming shortened V by 1 base and J by 7 bases, and 4 bases separated the two germline ends. CDR3 size: 11 residues. CDR1 LGHDT and CDR2 YNNKEL come from the germline V gene (reference sequence). The CDR3 DNA sequence: TGTGCCAGCAGCCAAGCTCTTGAAGCTTTCTTT. It yields the protein CASSQALEAFF.

This clone was observed once. The chain recombines TRBV5-8 with TRBJ2-7; a possible D gene is TRBD1 (5 bases). Germline loops: CDR1 SGHTS, CDR2 YDEGEE. Trimming left V 4 bases short and J 0 bases short, with 11 bases between. The CDR3 spans 14 residues. DNA for the CDR3: TGTGCCAGCAGCCGGCTAGGGGCCTCCTACGAGCAGTACTTC. It translates to CASSRLGASYEQYF. The full variable domain, in which reference TRBV5-8 and TRBJ2-7 provide the parts outside the CDR3, is EAGVTQSPTHLIKTRGQQATLRCSPISGHTSVYWYQQALGLGLQFLLWYDEGEERNRGNFPPRFSGRQFPNYSSELNVNALELEDSALYLCASSRLGASYEQYFGPGTRLTVT.

About this clone itself: One junction end disagrees with the germline gene, perhaps due to a read error. The J gene is TRBJ1-5, the V gene TRBV15; D remains unclear. Germline V gene sequence: CDR1 LNHNV, CDR2 YYDKDF (reference sequence). CDR3 length equals 23 residues. This chain's CDR3 is CATSGRMDSLSRFSDYSNQPQHF. As DNA, the CDR3 is TGCGCCACCAGCGGCAGGATGGACTCCTTATCGCGATTTAGCGATTATAGCAATCAGCCCCAGCATTTT.

The chain is built from TRBV7-9 and TRBJ2-3; D is possibly TRBD2 (6 bases). The V gene's germline CDR1 is SEHNR and CDR2 FQNEAQ (reference sequence). Trimming cost V 3 bases and J 6 bases, with 13 bases left between them. This CDR3 contains 14 residues. CDR3 DNA: TGTGCCAGCAGCTTCGGGACTGAGAGGGATACGCAGTATTTT. It yields the protein CASSFGTERDTQYF.

As DNA, the CDR3 is TGTGCCAGCGGTCGACAGGGTCCCTATAATTCACCCCTCCACTTT. It translates to CASGRQGPYNSPLHF. The chain carries TRBV6-5 and TRBJ1-6, with TRBD1 matching 7 bases. V dropped 8 bases and J dropped 2; count of bases not matched to a gene: 6. Germline CDR1 MNHEY, CDR2 SVGAGI. The length of the CDR3 is 15 residues.

Concerning this clone itself: Distinct nucleotide sequences in the sample also encode this CDR3. The chain is built from TRBV20-1 and TRBJ1-3; D gene ambiguous. Germline V gene lookup returns CDR1 DFQATT and CDR2 SNEGSKA (reference sequence). The CDR3 has 11 residues. Trimming took off 2 bases at V and 3 bases at J, with 2 bases between the two ends. CDR3 residues: CSARLGNTIYF. The CDR3 DNA sequence: TGCAGTGCTAGACTTGGAAACACCATATATTTT.

This clone was observed once. This sequence joins TRBV7-8 and TRBJ1-2; D ambiguous. V was clipped by 1 base and J by 7 bases, with 13 bases between them. Germline V gene sequence: CDR1 SGHVS, CDR2 FQNEAQ. This CDR3 comprises 14 residues. CDR3 bases: TGTGCCAGCAGCTTAGTCGCTGGCGACTCTGGCTACACCTTC. Its translation: CASSLVAGDSGYTF.

This chain links TRBV7-2 with TRBJ1-2; D remains ambiguous. CDR1 SGHTA and CDR2 FQGNSA come from the germline V gene. V gave up 4 bases and J gave up 3 bases, with 18 bases separating them. The CDR3 has 16 amino acids. This CDR3 reads CASSSAGGETYYGYTF. CDR3 DNA: TGTGCCAGCAGCTCCGCGGGTGGGGAGACATACTATGGCTACACCTTC.

The V gene is TRBV12-5, the J gene TRBJ1-4, with a tentative D call TRBD1 (6 bases). The germline V gene encodes CDR1 LGHNT and CDR2 FRNRAP. The V and J ends lost 2 bases and 3 bases respectively, with 10 bases between them. The CDR3 is 15 residues long. This CDR3 is CASGLKGGANEKLFF. The DNA for the CDR3 is TGTGCTAGTGGTTTGAAGGGGGGGGCTAATGAAAAACTGTTTTTT.

DNA of the CDR3: TGTGCCAGCAGCGACCGACAGGGGGGCTCCTACGAGCAGTACTTC. Translation: CASSDRQGGSYEQYF. V is TRBV5-4 and J is TRBJ2-7, with 9 bases matching TRBD1. In germline, CDR1 is SGHNT, CDR2 YYREEE (reference sequence). V lost 4 bases and J lost 0; bases outside the gene matches: 5. The CDR3 consists of 15 residues.

The rearrangement uses TRBV6-1 and TRBJ1-4; D remains unclear. This CDR3 comprises 15 residues. V was shortened by 6 bases and J by 7 bases, with 18 bases between the two germline ends. Looked up from germline, CDR1 is MNHNS and CDR2 is SASEGT. The CDR3 here is CASRTGEYFGEKLFF. CDR3 bases: TGTGCCAGCAGAACGGGTGAATACTTTGGTGAAAAACTGTTTTTT.

The V gene is TRBV20-1, the J gene TRBJ1-1; D is unclear. The germline V gene encodes CDR1 DFQATT and CDR2 SNEGSKA (reference sequence). The germline V and J ends were trimmed by 3 bases and 11 bases, with 10 bases remaining between them. This CDR3 has 10 amino acids. The CDR3 DNA follows: TGCAGTGCTAGTCGTGGGGAGGCTTTCTTT. As protein: CSASRGEAFF.

The rearrangement joins TRBV19 to TRBJ2-6; D not resolved. CDR3 size: 14 residues. V dropped 7 bases and J dropped 3 bases, with 10 bases sitting between them. CDR1 and CDR2 from the germline V gene are LNHDA and SQIVND (reference sequence). The CDR3 nucleotides read TGTGCCAGTAAAGAGATCCTTGGGGCCAACGTCCTGACTTTC. Translated, it gives CASKEILGANVLTF. Variable domain in full (rest from reference TRBV19 and TRBJ2-6): DGGITQSPKYLFRKEGQNVTLSCEQNLNHDAMYWYRQDPGQGLRLIYYSQIVNDFQKGDIAEGYSVSREKKESFPLTVTSAQKNPTAFYLCASKEILGANVLTFGAGSRLTVL.

The chain links TRBV7-9 to TRBJ1-4; 8 bases are a match to TRBD1. Germline loops: CDR1 SEHNR, CDR2 FQNEAQ (reference sequence). The V and J ends lost 5 bases and 4 bases, in that order; junction bases with no gene match: 6. The CDR3 consists of 15 residues. The CDR3 sequence: CASSTRTGINEKLFF. CDR3 nucleotides: TGTGCCAGCAGCACGCGGACAGGGATTAATGAAAAACTGTTTTTT.

The genes are TRBV7-9 and TRBJ1-2, with 11 positions matching TRBD1. J lost 5 bases, V lost 4 bases, and 12 bases had no gene match. The V gene's germline CDR1 is SEHNR and CDR2 FQNEAQ (reference sequence). The CDR3 is 17 amino acids. The CDR3 DNA sequence: TGTGCCAGCAGCTCCAACTGGGCGGACAGGGGGCCATATGGCTACACCTTC. The encoded protein is CASSSNWADRGPYGYTF.

This chain uses TRBV25-1 with TRBJ1-4, with TRBD1 matching 7 bases. This CDR3 contains 16 residues. V trimming: 6 bases; J trimming: 7 bases; junction bases outside the gene matches: 14. Germline lookup yields CDR1 MGHDK and CDR2 SYGVNS. CDR3 in amino acids: CASSPATGSKGEKLFF. CDR3 coding DNA: TGTGCCAGCAGCCCCGCGACAGGGTCGAAAGGTGAAAAACTGTTTTTT.

V usage is TRBV18 and J usage is TRBJ2-3, with 8 bases aligning to TRBD1. There are 14 residues in the CDR3. The germline CDR1 and CDR2 sequences are KGHSH and LQKENI. V was pared by 3 bases and J by 3 bases, with 2 bases of the junction left unmatched. The CDR3 DNA reads TGTGCCAGCTCACCGACAGGGGATACAGATACGCAGTATTTT. Protein product: CASSPTGDTDTQYF.

The V and J genes are TRBV4-3 and TRBJ2-2; 8 nucleotides line up with TRBD1. This CDR3 comprises 15 residues. The ends lost 0 bases at V and 7 bases at J; junction bases unmatched: 4. From germline, CDR1 is LGHNA and CDR2 YSLEER. This CDR3 is CASSQDRGLGGELFF. The CDR3 bases are TGCGCCAGCAGCCAAGACAGGGGGCTTGGCGGGGAGCTGTTTTTT.

The V gene is TRBV4-1, the J gene TRBJ2-1, with TRBD2 as a possible D gene (5 bases). Between the trimmed V and J ends, which lost 7 bases and 8 bases, there was a span of 21 bases. Germline values: CDR1 MGHRA, CDR2 YSYEKL. The CDR3 is made up of 15 amino acids. The CDR3 DNA reads TGCGCCAGCACCTTCCTCGGGCCAGCCGGGGATGAGCAGTTCTTC. Translated: CASTFLGPAGDEQFF.

This rearrangement joins TRBV5-1 to TRBJ2-2; 7 nucleotides match TRBD1. CDR1 is SGHRS and CDR2 is YFSETQ in the germline V gene. The CDR3 contains 16 residues. V dropped 3 bases and J dropped 3; count of bases not matched to a gene: 8. The CDR3 DNA follows: TGCGCCAGCAGCTCAATGACGGGACAGTACACCGGGGAGCTGTTTTTT. This sequence encodes CASSSMTGQYTGELFF.